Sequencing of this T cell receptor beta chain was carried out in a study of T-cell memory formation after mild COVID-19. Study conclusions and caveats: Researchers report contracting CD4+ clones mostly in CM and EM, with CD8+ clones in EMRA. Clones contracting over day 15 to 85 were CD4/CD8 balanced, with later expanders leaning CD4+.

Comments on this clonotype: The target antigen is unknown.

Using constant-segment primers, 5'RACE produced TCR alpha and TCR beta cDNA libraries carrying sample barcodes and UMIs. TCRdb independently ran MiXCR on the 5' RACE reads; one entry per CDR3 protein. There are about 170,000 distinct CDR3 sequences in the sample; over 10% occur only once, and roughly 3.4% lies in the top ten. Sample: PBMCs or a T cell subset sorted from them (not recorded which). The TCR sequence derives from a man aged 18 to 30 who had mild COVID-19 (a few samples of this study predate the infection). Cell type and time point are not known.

Here the CDR3 reads CASSPRTGVIEKLFF. The CDR3 DNA follows: TGTGCCAGCAGCCCCCGGACAGGCGTTATTGAAAAACTGTTTTTT. The chain combines TRBV14 with TRBJ1-4; 7 bases align to TRBD1. CDR3 length: 15 residues. Germline V gene lookup returns CDR1 SGHDN and CDR2 FVKESK. With 4 bases clipped from V and 7 bases from J, the junction kept 9 bases outside the gene matches.